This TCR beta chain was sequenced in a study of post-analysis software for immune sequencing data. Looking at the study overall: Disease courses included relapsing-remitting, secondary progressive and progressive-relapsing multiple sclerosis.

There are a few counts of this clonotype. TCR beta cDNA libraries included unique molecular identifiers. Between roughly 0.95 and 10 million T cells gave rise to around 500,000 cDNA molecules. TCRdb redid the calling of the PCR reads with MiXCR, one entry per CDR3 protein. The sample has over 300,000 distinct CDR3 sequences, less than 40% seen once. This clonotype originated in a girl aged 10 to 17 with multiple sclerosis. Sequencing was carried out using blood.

CDR3 bases: TGCAGTGCTAGAGACCCACAGGGCGAGGGATCCCTCCACTTT. This encodes CSARDPQGEGSLHF. The chain has TRBV20-1 and TRBJ1-6, with D perhaps matching TRBD1 (6 bases). V dropped 0 bases and J dropped 14 bases, with 17 bases sitting between them. Germline assignment: CDR1 DFQATT and CDR2 SNEGSKA (reference sequence). The CDR3 has 14 residues.